The 32 T cell receptor beta chains given below trace back to one sample, sequenced in a study of blood T cell repertoires in COVID-19. Sequenced by immunoSEQ multiplex PCR; TCRdb stores in-frame clones only, minus some. The profile covers around 180,000 clones, with about 83% appearing a single time and about 9.6% taken by the ten largest. Sequenced input: PBMCs or T cells enriched from blood (not recorded which). The source is a woman between 25 and 40 years old who had recovered from COVID-19.

V usage is TRBV19 and J usage is TRBJ2-5, with D perhaps TRBD1 (5 bases). The CDR3 length is 15 residues. Germline CDR1 reads LNHDA; CDR2 reads SQIVND (reference sequence). Trimming pared 3 bases from V and 4 bases from J, leaving 15 bases between. The DNA of the CDR3 is TGTGCCAGTAGTATCTCTTCAGGGTTGGCAGAGACCCAGTACTTC. Its protein is CASSISSGLAETQYF.

This chain links TRBV28 with TRBJ2-5; the D gene is possibly TRBD2 (5 bases). With 1 base removed from V and 5 bases from J, the gap between germline ends came to 11 bases. Germline V gene data show CDR1 as MDHEN and CDR2 as SYDVKM. The CDR3 totals 14 residues. The DNA of the CDR3 is TGTGCCAGCAGTTTATTTGGGGAGATGGAGACCCAGTACTTC. Encoded protein: CASSLFGEMETQYF.

The chain has TRBV6-4 and TRBJ1-2; 9 bases match TRBD1. Germline loops: CDR1 MRHNA, CDR2 SNTAGT. V shed 0 bases and J 7 bases; nucleotides not matched to a gene: 6. CDR3 length: 15 amino acids. CDR3 DNA: TGTGCCAGCAGTGACTCCGGGACAGGGTTTCGTGGCTACACCTTC. It is translated as CASSDSGTGFRGYTF.

This sequence joins TRBV4-1 and TRBJ1-1; D uncertain. The CDR3 totals 13 residues. The V gene's germline CDR1 is MGHRA and CDR2 YSYEKL. V dropped 5 bases and J dropped 4 bases, with 11 bases sitting between them. CDR3 nucleotide sequence: TGCGCCAGCAGCGGGATGGGAGGCACTGAAGCTTTCTTT. Its protein is CASSGMGGTEAFF.

The V and J genes are TRBV5-4 and TRBJ2-7, with 9 bases lining up with TRBD2. The CDR3 loop spans 16 amino acids. The V and J ends lost 4 bases and 2 bases, in that order; junction bases with no gene match: 10. Germline V gives CDR1 SGHNT, CDR2 YYREEE (reference sequence). The CDR3 here is CASSPKGGRATYEQYF. CDR3 in DNA: TGTGCCAGCAGCCCAAAAGGCGGGAGGGCCACCTACGAGCAGTACTTC.

V gene TRBV7-2 combines with J gene TRBJ2-3; D unresolved. The CDR3 spans 14 residues. The germline V gene has CDR1 SGHTA and CDR2 FQGNSA. With 4 bases removed from V and 0 bases from J, the gap between germline ends came to 8 bases. CDR3 coding DNA: TGTGCCAGCAGCTCCGACTCCAGCACAGATACGCAGTATTTT. Encoded protein: CASSSDSSTDTQYF. The full variable domain, in which reference TRBV7-2 and TRBJ2-3 provide the parts outside the CDR3, is GAGVSQSPSNKVTEKGKDVELRCDPISGHTALYWYRQSLGQGLEFLIYFQGNSAPDKSGLPSDRFSAERTGGSVSTLTIQRTQQEDSAVYLCASSSDSSTDTQYFGPGTRLTVL.

This clone was found a few times. V usage is TRBV7-8 and J usage is TRBJ2-2; D gene ambiguous. This CDR3 has 13 residues. Trimming took off 5 bases at V and 7 bases at J, with 11 bases between the two ends. Germline V gene sequence: CDR1 SGHVS, CDR2 FQNEAQ. CDR3 DNA: TGTGCCAGCAGCGTCGGTAGTGGCGGGGAGCTGTTTTTT. Translated, it gives CASSVGSGGELFF. Variable domain in full (rest from reference TRBV7-8 and TRBJ2-2): GAGVSQSPRYKVAKRGQDVALRCDPISGHVSLFWYQQALGQGPEFLTYFQNEAQLDKSGLPSDRFFAERPEGSVSTLKIQRTQQEDSAVYLCASSVGSGGELFFGEGSRLTVL.

This clone has just a few counts. V and J are TRBV7-9 and TRBJ2-5, with D unclear. The V end was cut by 3 bases, the J end by 4 bases, with 9 bases between. CDR3 length: 13 residues. CDR1 and CDR2 from the germline V gene are SEHNR and FQNEAQ (reference sequence). CDR3 bases: TGTGCCAGCAGCTTTGACTGGCGAGAGACCCAGTACTTC. Residues: CASSFDWRETQYF.

The rearrangement links TRBV27 to TRBJ2-7; 7 positions match TRBD1. This CDR3 has 15 residues. V lost 3 bases, J lost 2 bases, and 7 bases stayed unmatched. Germline V lookup: CDR1 MNHEY, CDR2 SMNVEV (reference sequence). The CDR3 loop is CASSFRQGPPYEQYF. CDR3 sequence (DNA): TGTGCCAGCAGTTTCCGACAGGGTCCTCCCTACGAGCAGTACTTC.

The DNA of the CDR3 is TGCGCCAGCAGTCAGGGCCCCTTGGAGACCCAGTACTTC. Its protein product is CASSQGPLETQYF. The chain links TRBV4-1 to TRBJ2-5; D might be TRBD1 (5 bases). The CDR3 contains 13 residues. Trimming removed 6 bases from V and 5 bases from J, with 13 bases in between. Germline lookup yields CDR1 MGHRA and CDR2 YSYEKL.

The chain employs TRBV14 and TRBJ1-6, with 7 bases aligning to TRBD1. Germline CDR1 is SGHDN and CDR2 is FVKESK. J was trimmed by 9 bases and V by 4 bases; bases with no gene match: 6. The CDR3 is 14 residues long. CDR3 sequence: CASSLDPGGSPLHF. CDR3 bases: TGTGCCAGCAGCCTCGACCCAGGGGGTTCACCCCTCCACTTT.

This chain joins TRBV2 and TRBJ2-1; 11 bases are a match to TRBD2. Germline V gene sequence: CDR1 SNHLY, CDR2 FYNNEI. CDR3 length: 15 amino acids. J was trimmed by 4 bases and V by 4 bases; bases with no gene match: 3. CDR3 amino acids: CASSALAGAYNEQFF. DNA of the CDR3: TGTGCCAGCAGTGCACTAGCGGGAGCGTACAATGAGCAGTTCTTC.

The gene calls are TRBV27 and TRBJ2-2, with TRBD1 matching over 12 bases. Looked up from germline, CDR1 is MNHEY and CDR2 is SMNVEV (reference sequence). J gave up 0 bases and V 2 bases, and 7 bases lay outside the gene matches. The CDR3 is 19 amino acids. The CDR3 DNA is TGTGCCAGCAGTTTAAGGGGACAGGGGGCGACACCGAACACCGGGGAGCTGTTTTTT. It codes for CASSLRGQGATPNTGELFF.

V and J are TRBV7-3 and TRBJ2-3, with unresolved D. Deletions cut 2 bases from V and 5 bases from J, with 5 bases between. This CDR3 comprises 12 residues. Per the germline V gene, CDR1 is SGHTA and CDR2 is FQGTGA. CDR3 residues: CASSLYGDTQYF. In nucleotides, the CDR3 is TGTGCCAGCAGCTTATACGGAGATACGCAGTATTTT.

The DNA of the CDR3 is TGTGCCAGCACCCATCCACGGAGACCTGATACGCAGTATTTT. Translated: CASTHPRRPDTQYF. The chain links TRBV7-2 to TRBJ2-3; D is ambiguous. V shed 7 bases and J shed 6 bases, with 17 bases lying between them. The CDR3 contains 14 residues. The germline V gene has CDR1 SGHTA and CDR2 FQGNSA.

The chain carries TRBV18 and TRBJ2-1; 9 bases are shared with TRBD1. The CDR3 runs to 13 residues. Germline CDR1 is KGHSH and CDR2 is LQKENI. V lost 6 bases, J lost 7 bases, and 4 bases stayed unmatched. CDR3 DNA: TGTGCCAGCTCTACAGGGGGCAAAAATGAGCAGTTCTTC. Protein: CASSTGGKNEQFF.

This chain links TRBV11-2 with TRBJ2-3, with unresolved D. The germline V and J ends were trimmed by 3 bases and 1 base, with 11 bases remaining between them. CDR1 SGHAT and CDR2 FQNNGV come from the germline V gene. This CDR3 comprises 15 residues. CDR3 protein: CASSFWVEGTDTQYF. The CDR3 DNA sequence: TGTGCCAGCAGCTTTTGGGTAGAGGGCACAGATACGCAGTATTTT.

V usage is TRBV11-2 and J usage is TRBJ1-3; the match to TRBD1 covers 7 bases. The CDR3 covers 15 residues. With 5 bases clipped from V and 0 bases from J, the junction kept 4 bases outside the gene matches. Germline V gene lookup returns CDR1 SGHAT and CDR2 FQNNGV. CDR3 nucleotides: TGTGCCAGCAGCCCACAGGGGAGCTCTGGAAACACCATATATTTT. Translation gives CASSPQGSSGNTIYF.

The genes are TRBV27 and TRBJ2-7; no firm D call. The CDR3 covers 14 residues. The V and J ends lost 8 bases and 3 bases respectively, with 17 bases between them. Germline V lookup: CDR1 MNHEY, CDR2 SMNVEV (reference sequence). The DNA of the CDR3 is TGTGCCAGCTCGCCTGAGGAAGCTATCTACGAGCAGTACTTC. Encoded protein: CASSPEEAIYEQYF.

The rearrangement links TRBV4-1 to TRBJ1-1; D remains ambiguous. The V end was cut by 0 bases, the J end by 5 bases, with 7 bases between. The CDR3 consists of 13 residues. Germline CDR1 is MGHRA and CDR2 is YSYEKL. As DNA, the CDR3 is TGCGCCAGCAGCCAAGAGCGGAGGACTGAAGCTTTCTTT. It yields the protein CASSQERRTEAFF.

The V and J genes are TRBV27 and TRBJ2-3; TRBD1 is a possible D gene (5 bases). Deletions cut 4 bases from V and 2 bases from J, with 16 bases between. CDR1 MNHEY and CDR2 SMNVEV come from the germline V gene (reference sequence). The CDR3 totals 16 residues. Here the CDR3 reads CASSSWAGQVTDTQYF. The DNA of the CDR3 is TGTGCCAGCAGTTCATGGGCAGGACAAGTCACAGATACGCAGTATTTT.

The rearrangement uses TRBV19 and TRBJ1-5, with D possibly being TRBD1 (6 bases). CDR1 LNHDA and CDR2 SQIVND come from the germline V gene (reference sequence). Trimming pared 1 base from V and 2 bases from J, leaving 12 bases between. This CDR3 contains 16 residues. The chain's CDR3 is CASSIAEGGGNQPQHF. CDR3 nucleotide sequence: TGTGCCAGTAGTATAGCTGAAGGGGGAGGCAATCAGCCCCAGCATTTT.

The V gene is TRBV28, the J gene TRBJ2-7; unclear D gene. The V end was cut by 1 base, the J end by 4 bases, with 5 bases between. Looked up from germline, CDR1 is MDHEN and CDR2 is SYDVKM. The CDR3 has 12 residues. The CDR3 DNA reads TGTGCCAGCAGTTTATCTCCGTACGAGCAGTACTTC. It translates to CASSLSPYEQYF.

This clone appeared a few times. V is TRBV25-1 and J is TRBJ1-6, with a tentative D call TRBD1 (6 bases). The V gene lost 5 bases and the J gene lost 7 bases, with 18 bases spanning the gap. The CDR3 totals 16 residues. The germline V gene encodes CDR1 MGHDK and CDR2 SYGVNS. CDR3 coding DNA: TGTGCCAGCAGTTATGCCGGCGAGGGGGGGAATTCACCCCTCCACTTT. Its protein is CASSYAGEGGNSPLHF. Combining the CDR3 with reference TRBV25-1 and TRBJ1-6 gives the whole variable domain EADIYQTPRYLVIGTGKKITLECSQTMGHDKMYWYQQDPGMELHLIHYSYGVNSTEKGDLSSESTVSRIRTEHFPLTLESARPSHTSQYLCASSYAGEGGNSPLHFGNGTRLTVT.

The sample holds a few counts of this clone. One junction end disagrees with the germline gene, perhaps due to a read error. V gene TRBV5-5 combines with J gene TRBJ1-2; TRBD1 agrees at 12 bases. The CDR3 extends over 13 amino acids. The germline CDR1 and CDR2 sequences are SGHKS and YYEKEE (reference sequence). CDR3 in amino acids: CASSTGTGGNWGF. DNA of the CDR3: TGTGCCAGCAGCACTGGGACAGGGGGCAATTGGGGCTTC.

The chain joins TRBV19 to TRBJ1-5, with D possibly TRBD1 on 5 matching bases. Germline CDR1 reads LNHDA; CDR2 reads SQIVND (reference sequence). With 6 bases removed from V and 3 bases from J, the gap between germline ends came to 18 bases. This CDR3 is 16 amino acids long. The CDR3 sequence: CASRRTPTLSNQPQHF. The CDR3, as DNA: TGTGCCAGTAGAAGGACACCTACTCTCTCCAATCAGCCCCAGCATTTT.

The rearrangement links TRBV2 to TRBJ2-1; 8 nucleotides agree with TRBD1. The V and J ends lost 5 bases and 4 bases, in that order; junction bases with no gene match: 10. The germline gives CDR1 SNHLY, CDR2 FYNNEI. This CDR3 region has 16 residues. The CDR3 DNA is TGTGCCAGCAGTCCCCCCCCGGGACAGGTATACAATGAGCAGTTCTTC. It encodes CASSPPPGQVYNEQFF.

The chain links TRBV2 to TRBJ2-7; 7 bases line up with TRBD1. CDR1 SNHLY and CDR2 FYNNEI come from the germline V gene. Unmatched junction bases numbered 8, after V lost 5 bases and J lost 4 bases. The CDR3 has 14 residues. The CDR3 here is CASSTQTGRYEQYF. The CDR3 nucleotides are TGTGCCAGCAGTACCCAGACAGGGAGATACGAGCAGTACTTC. The full variable domain, with the rest looked up from reference TRBV2 and TRBJ2-7, is EPEVTQTPSHQVTQMGQEVILRCVPISNHLYFYWYRQILGQKVEFLVSFYNNEISEKSEIFDDQFSVERPDGSNFTLKIRSTKLEDSAMYFCASSTQTGRYEQYFGPGTRLTVT.

V is TRBV11-3 and J is TRBJ2-1, with 12 bases that match TRBD2. The CDR3 length is 16 residues. Per the germline V gene, CDR1 is SGHNT and CDR2 is YENEEA. V dropped 1 base and J dropped 4; count of bases not matched to a gene: 2. The CDR3 is CASSLGGTSGYNEQFF. The CDR3 bases are TGTGCCAGCAGCTTAGGTGGGACTAGCGGGTACAATGAGCAGTTCTTC.

The chain combines TRBV5-1 with TRBJ2-5, with a tentative D call TRBD2 (6 bases). This CDR3 has 14 residues. Trimming removed 2 bases at V and 5 bases at J, with 13 bases between. Germline V gene sequence: CDR1 SGHRS, CDR2 YFSETQ. As DNA, the CDR3 is TGCGCCAGCAGCTTAGGAGGGATGAGGGAGACCCAGTACTTC. It is translated as CASSLGGMRETQYF.

The chain has TRBV7-8 and TRBJ1-1, with a tentative D call TRBD1 (5 bases). This CDR3 has 14 amino acids. Germline CDR1 reads SGHVS; CDR2 reads FQNEAQ. The V and J ends lost 3 bases and 1 base respectively, with 9 bases between them. Here the CDR3 DNA reads TGTGCCAGCAGCTTCAGGGTGGAGAACACTGAAGCTTTCTTT. As protein: CASSFRVENTEAFF. The full variable domain, with the rest looked up from reference TRBV7-8 and TRBJ1-1, is GAGVSQSPRYKVAKRGQDVALRCDPISGHVSLFWYQQALGQGPEFLTYFQNEAQLDKSGLPSDRFFAERPEGSVSTLKIQRTQQEDSAVYLCASSFRVENTEAFFGQGTRLTVV.

V gene TRBV28 combines with J gene TRBJ1-3; D ambiguous. This CDR3 is 13 amino acids long. Germline assignment: CDR1 MDHEN and CDR2 SYDVKM. V gave up 5 bases and J gave up 1 base, with 6 bases separating them. Here the CDR3 reads CASSNPSGNTIYF. In DNA form, the CDR3 reads TGTGCCAGCAGTAATCCGTCTGGAAACACCATATATTTT. The full variable domain, rest sourced from reference TRBV28 and TRBJ1-3, is DVKVTQSSRYLVKRTGEKVFLECVQDMDHENMFWYRQDPGLGLRLIYFSYDVKMKEKGDIPEGYSVSREKKERFSLILESASTNQTSMYLCASSNPSGNTIYFGEGSWLTVV.